This T cell receptor beta chain comes out of a study of cytomegalovirus exposure and HLA in healthy donors. PCR primers comprised 60 Vbeta and 13 Jbeta primers. In the original workflow: As a later analysis found, there were 82 million or so unique TCR beta chains, of which approximately 10 million were shared. Generated by immunoSEQ multiplex PCR, the TCRdb table keeps only in-frame clones and is missing some. V, J and clone size derive from that table, while D and trimming were established from the DNA sequence. The data hold over 95,000 clones, with around four fifths observed a single time. Points from the study as a whole: Indistinguishable V segments, including TRBV6-2 and TRBV6-3, were excluded.

In germline, CDR1 is LNHNV, CDR2 YYDKDF (reference sequence). Trimming removed 2 bases at V and 4 bases at J, with 15 bases between. This CDR3 has 16 residues. Comment on this clone: The antigen is unknown.

The rearrangement joins TRBV15 to TRBJ2-1; a weak D match, TRBD2 (6 bases). The sequenced material came from PBMCs. The clonotype was recovered from a middle-aged man in good health and CMV-seronegative. Here the CDR3 reads CATSRRRGTEYNEQFF. CDR3 DNA sequence: TGTGCCACCAGCAGACGCCGCGGGACGGAGTACAATGAGCAGTTCTTC. Full variable domain (rest looked up from reference TRBV15 and TRBJ2-1): DAMVIQNPRYQVTQFGKPVTLSCSQTLNHNVMYWYQQKSSQAPKLLFHYYDKDFNNEADTPDNFQSRRPNTSFCFLDIRSPGLGDTAMYLCATSRRRGTEYNEQFFGPGTRLTVL.